The sequence of this TCR beta chain was determined in a study of shared clonotypes between healthy human individuals. General study findings and limits: Few donors restricted represented genetic and exposure-history diversity. What naive subsets generally showed was a larger estimated richness than memory subsets showed.

Assay used: immunoSEQ multiplex PCR; TCRdb lists only in-frame clones, some missing. The table lists roughly 1,000,000 clones, more than 75% of them singletons. Details on this clone: The antigen is unknown.

Trimming shortened V by 6 bases and J by 6 bases, and 8 bases separated the two germline ends. The CDR3 runs 11 residues. The germline V gene encodes CDR1 KGHSH and CDR2 LQKENI. The origin of this receptor is a man younger than 35 in good health. Some clones in this sample may be carry-over from other donors' samples. Source material: memory CD4+ T cells from PBMCs. Subset denoted: CD45RA-negative fraction. The chain is built from TRBV18 and TRBJ1-1, with D possibly being TRBD1 (5 bases). As DNA, the CDR3 is TGTGCCAGCTCGAGGGGACCTGAAGCTTTCTTT. It encodes CASSRGPEAFF.